This entry lists 23 T cell receptor beta chains sequenced from one sample in a study of blood T cell repertoires in COVID-19. Libraries were prepared by immunoSEQ multiplex PCR; TCRdb keeps only in-frame clonotypes and omits some of them. This sample yields about 220,000 clones, of which roughly 80% are seen a single time; 2% to 2.5% belongs to the top ten. The sequenced sample was peripheral blood. These receptors were obtained from a woman aged 55-70 years with acute or convalescent COVID-19.

The chain is built from TRBV10-3 and TRBJ2-7, with 8 bases matching TRBD1. In germline, CDR1 is ENHRY, CDR2 SYGVKD. This CDR3 is built from 11 residues. V shed 9 bases, J shed 6 bases, and the junction held 4 bases outside the gene matches. The CDR3 region is CAIGQGGEQYF. DNA for the CDR3: TGTGCCATTGGACAGGGAGGCGAGCAGTACTTC.

V gene TRBV20-1 combines with J gene TRBJ1-1, with unresolved D. V shed 3 bases and J shed 1 base, with 12 bases lying between them. Per germline, CDR1 DFQATT and CDR2 SNEGSKA (reference sequence). The CDR3 extends over 14 amino acids. CDR3: CSASENRWNTEAFF. The CDR3 region has the DNA TGCAGTGCTAGTGAAAACCGGTGGAACACTGAAGCTTTCTTT.

Only one count was recorded for this clone. This chain links TRBV5-1 with TRBJ1-5; the D gene is possibly TRBD1 (5 bases). The V gene lost 1 base and the J gene lost 7 bases, with 9 bases spanning the gap. This CDR3 is built from 13 residues. Germline assignment: CDR1 SGHRS and CDR2 YFSETQ. CDR3 DNA sequence: TGCGCCAGCAGCTTGTGGGGGGGGCAGCCCCAGCATTTT. This encodes CASSLWGGQPQHF.

The chain recombines TRBV6-5 with TRBJ1-1, with D possibly matching TRBD1 (5 bases). The length of the CDR3 is 14 residues. V lost 0 bases and J 5 bases, leaving 10 bases between the germline ends. Per germline, CDR1 MNHEY and CDR2 SVGAGI. CDR3 sequence (DNA): TGTGCCAGCAGTTACTCTTTCGGGGGGACTGAAGCTTTCTTT. This sequence encodes CASSYSFGGTEAFF.

The chain recombines TRBV7-6 with TRBJ2-1; a weak D match, TRBD2 (6 bases). The V gene's germline CDR1 is SGHVS and CDR2 FNYEAQ. This CDR3 has 17 amino acids. V was pared by 5 bases and J by 2 bases, with 19 bases between. In nucleotides, the CDR3 is TGTGCCAGCAGCACGAGGGCGGGGAGCATGACCTACAATGAGCAGTTCTTC. Amino acid sequence: CASSTRAGSMTYNEQFF.

The gene calls are TRBV12-3 or TRBV12-4 and TRBJ1-5, with 7 bases matching TRBD1. The CDR3 loop spans 13 amino acids. Trimming cost V 3 bases and J 7 bases; bases outside gene matches: 3. For the CDR3, the DNA is TGTGCCAGCAGTTTTACAGGGGAACAGCCCCAGCATTTT. This sequence encodes CASSFTGEQPQHF.

The chain carries TRBV20-1 and TRBJ1-5; D ambiguous. The CDR3 consists of 15 residues. Trimming stripped 3 bases from V and 0 bases from J, with 12 bases between. Germline CDR1 DFQATT, CDR2 SNEGSKA (reference sequence). Here the CDR3 reads CSASLGRASNQPQHF. CDR3 bases: TGCAGTGCTAGTCTAGGGCGGGCTAGCAATCAGCCCCAGCATTTT.

The chain is built from TRBV3-1 (or the pseudogene TRBV3-2) and TRBJ2-1, with TRBD1 as a possible D gene (6 bases). V was shortened by 0 bases and J by 7 bases, with 7 bases between the two germline ends. Per germline, CDR1 LGHDT and CDR2 YNNKEL (reference sequence). The CDR3 runs 13 residues. DNA of the CDR3: TGTGCCAGCAGCCAAGATAGGGGGAATGAGCAGTTCTTC. Encoded protein: CASSQDRGNEQFF.

As concerns this clone: Compared with germline, one end of the junction differs, possibly owing to a read error. The genes are TRBV2 and TRBJ2-1, with TRBD2 matching 8 bases. The CDR3 has 15 residues. Germline-derived CDR1 and CDR2 are SNHLY and FYNNEI. CDR3 loop: CASAGTGGDYSEQFF. Written as DNA, the CDR3 is TGTGCCAGCGCAGGGACGGGGGGGGACTACAGTGAGCAGTTCTTC.

Written as DNA, the CDR3 is TGTGCCAGCCGGGGGAGTACTGGAAACACCATATATTTT. Translation: CASRGSTGNTIYF. This chain connects TRBV6-5 to TRBJ1-3, with D possibly being TRBD1 (5 bases). V dropped 8 bases and J dropped 2 bases, with 10 bases sitting between them. This CDR3 has 13 amino acids. CDR1 is MNHEY, CDR2 SVGAGI, per germline.

V is TRBV19 and J is TRBJ2-1; 7 nucleotides agree with TRBD2. The length of the CDR3 is 13 residues. The V gene end was trimmed by 6 bases and the J gene end by 5 bases; junction bases not matched to a gene: 4. Germline CDR1 reads LNHDA; CDR2 reads SQIVND (reference sequence). This CDR3 is CASRRGSNNEQFF. CDR3 sequence (DNA): TGTGCCAGTAGGCGGGGGTCTAACAATGAGCAGTTCTTC. The full variable domain, in which reference TRBV19 and TRBJ2-1 provide the parts outside the CDR3, is DGGITQSPKYLFRKEGQNVTLSCEQNLNHDAMYWYRQDPGQGLRLIYYSQIVNDFQKGDIAEGYSVSREKKESFPLTVTSAQKNPTAFYLCASRRGSNNEQFFGPGTRLTVL.

The chain has TRBV12-5 and TRBJ2-1, with 9 nucleotides matching TRBD2. CDR1 LGHNT and CDR2 FRNRAP come from the germline V gene. V lost 2 bases and J lost 5; bases outside the gene matches: 7. The CDR3 consists of 16 residues. CDR3 in amino acids: CASGLLGRGGHNEQFF. The CDR3 DNA reads TGTGCTAGTGGTTTGTTAGGGCGGGGGGGCCACAATGAGCAGTTCTTC.

V usage is TRBV4-1 and J usage is TRBJ2-4, with TRBD2 matching over 9 bases. The CDR3 is 15 amino acids. V was pared by 3 bases and J by 15 bases, with 15 bases of the junction left unmatched. CDR1 is MGHRA and CDR2 is YSYEKL in the germline V gene. Written as DNA, the CDR3 is TGCGCCAGCAGCCAGATAATGGCGGGGGGGCTCGACCTGTACTTC. It yields the protein CASSQIMAGGLDLYF.

The V and J genes are TRBV6-2 or TRBV6-3 and TRBJ2-5; 9 bases map to TRBD2. This CDR3 has 16 residues. Germline assignment: CDR1 MNHEY and CDR2 SVGEGT. Losses at the gene ends were 2 bases for V and 7 bases for J; bases not matched to a gene: 11. The DNA for the CDR3 is TGTGCCAGCAGTTACGTCGGCGGGGGGGCCGGGGGGACCCAGTACTTC. As protein: CASSYVGGGAGGTQYF.

Only a few counts were recorded for this clone. The rearrangement links TRBV3-1 (or the pseudogene TRBV3-2) to TRBJ2-5; 11 bases fit TRBD2. This CDR3 is built from 13 residues. Germline V CDR1 and CDR2: LGHDT, YNNKEL (reference sequence). V gave up 3 bases and J gave up 14 bases; unmatched junction bases: 8. The CDR3: CASSQATSGETYF. In DNA, the CDR3 is TGTGCCAGCAGCCAGGCGACTAGCGGGGAGACCTACTTC.

The rearrangement links TRBV2 to TRBJ2-7, with D possibly TRBD2 on 5 matching bases. Per the germline V gene, CDR1 is SNHLY and CDR2 is FYNNEI. V gave up 2 bases and J gave up 2 bases, with 13 bases separating them. The CDR3 spans 15 residues. CDR3 in amino acids: CASSESGGSAYEQYF. The CDR3, as DNA: TGTGCCAGCAGTGAAAGTGGCGGGTCCGCCTACGAGCAGTACTTC.

V is TRBV27 and J is TRBJ1-2; 9 bases are a match to TRBD1. V was clipped by 4 bases and J by 3 bases; unmatched bases: 15. CDR3 length equals 18 residues. Germline V gives CDR1 MNHEY, CDR2 SMNVEV (reference sequence). CDR3 protein: CASSWTATWGQGDYGYTF. CDR3 DNA sequence: TGTGCCAGCAGTTGGACGGCCACTTGGGGACAGGGTGACTATGGCTACACCTTC.

This rearrangement joins TRBV5-1 to TRBJ2-3, with D perhaps matching TRBD2 (6 bases). Germline lookup yields CDR1 SGHRS and CDR2 YFSETQ. V lost 5 bases and J lost 6, with 19 bases in between. The CDR3 extends over 15 amino acids. CDR3 amino acids: CASSHGTFADDTQYF. The CDR3 coding sequence is TGCGCCAGCAGTCACGGGACTTTTGCTGATGATACGCAGTATTTT.

The chain's CDR3 is CASSEDGVSYNEQFF. The CDR3 DNA reads as TGTGCCAGCAGTGAAGACGGGGTGTCATACAATGAGCAGTTCTTC. The J gene is TRBJ2-1, the V gene TRBV2; D perhaps matches TRBD2 (5 bases). This CDR3 is built from 15 residues. Germline lookup yields CDR1 SNHLY and CDR2 FYNNEI. V lost 1 base to trimming and J lost 4 bases, with 11 bases between them.

This clone was recorded many times. The rearrangement joins TRBV5-4 to TRBJ2-1; D is unresolved. The V end lost 2 bases, the J end lost 12 bases, and 12 bases lay between the germline ends. Looked up from germline, CDR1 is SGHNT and CDR2 is YYREEE (reference sequence). This CDR3 region has 12 residues. Written as DNA, the CDR3 is TGTGCCAGCAGCTTTCGAACCTCGCGGCAGTTCTTC. Its translation: CASSFRTSRQFF.

This chain uses TRBV6-2 or TRBV6-3 with TRBJ1-5; D ambiguous. The CDR3 is 13 amino acids. With 2 bases removed from V and 1 base from J, the gap between germline ends came to 3 bases. Germline loops: CDR1 MNHEY, CDR2 SVGEGT. The DNA of the CDR3 is TGTGCCAGCAGTTACGAGAGCAATCAGCCCCAGCATTTT. Amino acid sequence: CASSYESNQPQHF.

This chain joins TRBV3-1 (or the pseudogene TRBV3-2) and TRBJ1-2; TRBD1 agrees at 9 bases. The CDR3 contains 16 residues. The trim removed 1 base at V and 4 bases at J, leaving 7 bases unmatched. Germline lookup yields CDR1 LGHDT and CDR2 YNNKEL (reference sequence). As DNA, the CDR3 is TGTGCCAGCAGCCAAGCCAACAGGGGGCGAGGCTATGGCTACACCTTC. Amino acids: CASSQANRGRGYGYTF.

This clone was recorded many times. The V call is TRBV3-1 (or the pseudogene TRBV3-2), the J call TRBJ2-3, with 7 bases matching TRBD2. After removal of 1 base from V and 4 bases from J, the junction contained 2 bases not matched to a gene. The length of the CDR3 is 14 residues. CDR1 and CDR2 (germline): LGHDT, YNNKEL (reference sequence). The CDR3 spells CASSQALAADTQYF. The CDR3 nucleotides read TGTGCCAGCAGCCAAGCCCTAGCGGCAGATACGCAGTATTTT.